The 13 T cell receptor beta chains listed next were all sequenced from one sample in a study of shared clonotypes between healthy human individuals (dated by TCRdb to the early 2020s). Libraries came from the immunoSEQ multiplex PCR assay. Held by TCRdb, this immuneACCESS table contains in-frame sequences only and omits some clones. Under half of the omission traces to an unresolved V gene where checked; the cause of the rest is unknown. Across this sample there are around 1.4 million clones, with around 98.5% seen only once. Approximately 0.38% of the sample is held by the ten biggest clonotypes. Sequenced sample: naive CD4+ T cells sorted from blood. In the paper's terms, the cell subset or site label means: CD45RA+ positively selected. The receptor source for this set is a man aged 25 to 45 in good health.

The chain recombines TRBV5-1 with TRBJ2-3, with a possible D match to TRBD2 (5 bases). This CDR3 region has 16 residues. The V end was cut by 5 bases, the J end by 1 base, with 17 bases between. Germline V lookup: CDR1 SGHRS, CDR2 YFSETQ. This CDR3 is CASRPRPGWGTDTQYF. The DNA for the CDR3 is TGCGCCAGCAGACCTCGCCCGGGGTGGGGCACAGATACGCAGTATTTT.

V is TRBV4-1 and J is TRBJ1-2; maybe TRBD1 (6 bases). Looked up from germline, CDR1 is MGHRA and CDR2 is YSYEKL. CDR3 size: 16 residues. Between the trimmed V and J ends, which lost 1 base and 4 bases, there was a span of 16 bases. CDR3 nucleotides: TGCGCCAGCAGCCAAGGTGTGGACAGCCCGCTCTATGGCTACACCTTC. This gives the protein CASSQGVDSPLYGYTF.

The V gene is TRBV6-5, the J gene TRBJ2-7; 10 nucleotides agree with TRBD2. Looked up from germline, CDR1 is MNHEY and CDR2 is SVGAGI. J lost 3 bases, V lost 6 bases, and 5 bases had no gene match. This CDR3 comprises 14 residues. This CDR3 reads CASRTRTSGYEQYF. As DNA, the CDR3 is TGTGCCAGCAGAACCAGGACTAGCGGCTACGAGCAGTACTTC.

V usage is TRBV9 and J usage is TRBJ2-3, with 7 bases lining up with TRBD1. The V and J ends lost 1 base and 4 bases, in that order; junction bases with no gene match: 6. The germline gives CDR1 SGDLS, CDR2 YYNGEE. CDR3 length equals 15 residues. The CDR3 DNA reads TGTGCCAGCAGCGTACGGACCCAGGGGGCAGATACGCAGTATTTT. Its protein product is CASSVRTQGADTQYF. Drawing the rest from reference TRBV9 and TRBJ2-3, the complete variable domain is DSGVTQTPKHLITATGQRVTLRCSPRSGDLSVYWYQQSLDQGLQFLIQYYNGEERAKGNILERFSAQQFPDLHSELNLSSLELGDSALYFCASSVRTQGADTQYFGPGTRLTVL.

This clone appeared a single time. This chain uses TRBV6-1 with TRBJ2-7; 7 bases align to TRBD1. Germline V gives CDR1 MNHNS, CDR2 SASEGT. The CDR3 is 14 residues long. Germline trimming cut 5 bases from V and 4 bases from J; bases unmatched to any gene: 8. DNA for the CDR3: TGTGCCAGCAGTCCGCAGACAGGGAAGTACGAGCAGTACTTC. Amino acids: CASSPQTGKYEQYF.

The CDR3 DNA follows: TGTGCCAGCAGCCCTACTAGCGGGAGAGGGGGTGAGCAGTTCTTC. This translates into CASSPTSGRGGEQFF. This sequence joins TRBV7-6 and TRBJ2-1, with 11 nucleotides matching TRBD2. J lost 9 bases, V lost 5 bases, and 9 bases had no gene match. This CDR3 spans 15 amino acids. CDR1 and CDR2 from the germline V gene are SGHVS and FNYEAQ.

The CDR3 DNA reads TGCAGCTCATCCGGGACAGCATTCAACAATGAGCAGTTCTTC. This gives the protein CSSSGTAFNNEQFF. The chain couples TRBV29-1 to TRBJ2-1; 7 nucleotides agree with TRBD1. Unmatched junction bases numbered 12, after V lost 8 bases and J lost 5 bases. In germline, CDR1 is SQVTM, CDR2 ANQGSEA. The CDR3 runs to 14 residues.

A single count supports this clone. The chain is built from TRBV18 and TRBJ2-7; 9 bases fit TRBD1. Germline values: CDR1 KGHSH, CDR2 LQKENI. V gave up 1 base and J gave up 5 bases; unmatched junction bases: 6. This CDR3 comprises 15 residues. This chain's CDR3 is CASSPRTGEGHEQYF. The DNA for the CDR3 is TGTGCCAGCTCACCACGGACAGGGGAGGGCCACGAGCAGTACTTC.

The DNA for the CDR3 is TGTGCCAGCAGTTCCCGTTCGGGACAGGGGGTCTACGAGCAGTACTTC. Translated, it gives CASSSRSGQGVYEQYF. The chain has TRBV6-5 and TRBJ2-7, with TRBD1 matching 11 bases. After removal of 4 bases from V and 3 bases from J, the junction contained 8 bases not matched to a gene. This CDR3 has 16 residues. CDR1 is MNHEY and CDR2 is SVGAGI in the germline V gene.

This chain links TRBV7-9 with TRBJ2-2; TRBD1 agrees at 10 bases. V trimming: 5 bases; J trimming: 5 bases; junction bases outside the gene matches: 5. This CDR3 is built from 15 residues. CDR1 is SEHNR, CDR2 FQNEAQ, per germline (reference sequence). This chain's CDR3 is CASSTGQGQTGELFF. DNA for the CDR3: TGTGCCAGCAGCACGGGACAGGGGCAGACCGGGGAGCTGTTTTTT.

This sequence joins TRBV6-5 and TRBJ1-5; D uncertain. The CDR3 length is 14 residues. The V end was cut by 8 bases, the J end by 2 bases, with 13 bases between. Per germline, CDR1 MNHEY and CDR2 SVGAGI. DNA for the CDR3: TGTGCCAGCGGCCCACCTATCGGCAATCAGCCCCAGCATTTT. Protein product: CASGPPIGNQPQHF.

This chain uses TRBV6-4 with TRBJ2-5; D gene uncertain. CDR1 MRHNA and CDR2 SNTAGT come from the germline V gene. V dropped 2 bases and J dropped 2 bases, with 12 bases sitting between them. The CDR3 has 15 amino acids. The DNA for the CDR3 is TGTGCCAGCAGTGACGCGGCTTTAGCACAAGAGACCCAGTACTTC. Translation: CASSDAALAQETQYF.

CDR3 sequence: CASSLGGLAGGTEAFF. The CDR3 DNA follows: TGTGCCAGCAGCTTGGGGGGTTTGGCAGGGGGAACTGAAGCTTTCTTT. The chain is built from TRBV5-4 and TRBJ1-1, with 7 bases lining up with TRBD1. The length of the CDR3 is 16 residues. CDR1 is SGHNT and CDR2 is YYREEE in the germline V gene (reference sequence). Losses at the gene ends were 0 bases for V and 5 bases for J; bases not matched to a gene: 10.